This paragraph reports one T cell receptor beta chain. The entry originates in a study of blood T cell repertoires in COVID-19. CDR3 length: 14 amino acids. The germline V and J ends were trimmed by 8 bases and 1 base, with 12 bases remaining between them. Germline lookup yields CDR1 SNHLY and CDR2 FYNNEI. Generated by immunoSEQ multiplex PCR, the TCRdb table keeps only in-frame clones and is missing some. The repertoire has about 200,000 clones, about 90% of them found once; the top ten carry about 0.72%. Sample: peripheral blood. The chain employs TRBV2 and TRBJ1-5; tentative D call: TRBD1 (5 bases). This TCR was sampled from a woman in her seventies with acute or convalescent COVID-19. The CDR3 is CASRRGGSNQPQHF. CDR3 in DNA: TGTGCCAGCCGGAGGGGTGGCAGCAATCAGCCCCAGCATTTT.